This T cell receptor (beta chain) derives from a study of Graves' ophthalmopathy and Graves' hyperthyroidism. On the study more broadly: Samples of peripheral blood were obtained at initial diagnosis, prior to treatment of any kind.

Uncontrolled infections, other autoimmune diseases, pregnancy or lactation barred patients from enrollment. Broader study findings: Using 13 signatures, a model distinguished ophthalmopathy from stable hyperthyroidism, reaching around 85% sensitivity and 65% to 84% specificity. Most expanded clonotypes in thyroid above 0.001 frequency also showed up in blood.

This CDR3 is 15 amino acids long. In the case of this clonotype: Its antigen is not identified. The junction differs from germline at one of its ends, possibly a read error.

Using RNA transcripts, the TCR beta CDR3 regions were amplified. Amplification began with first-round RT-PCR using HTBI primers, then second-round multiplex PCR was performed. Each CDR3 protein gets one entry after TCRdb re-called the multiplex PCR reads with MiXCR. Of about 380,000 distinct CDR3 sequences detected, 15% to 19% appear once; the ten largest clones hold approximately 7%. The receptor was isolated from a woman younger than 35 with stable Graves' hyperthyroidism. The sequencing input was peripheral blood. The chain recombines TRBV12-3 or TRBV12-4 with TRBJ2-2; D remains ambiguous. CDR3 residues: CASSLERLFTGELFF. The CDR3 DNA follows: TGTGCCAGCAGCTTAGAACGCCTATTCACCGGGGAGCTGTTTTTT.